Listed here are 20 T cell receptor beta chains from one sample, sequenced in a study of T-cell memory formation after mild COVID-19. TCRdb analysed the 5' RACE reads with MiXCR anew, one entry per CDR3 protein. This sample has about 340,000 distinct CDR3 sequences, with about 15% found just once. The material sequenced was PBMCs or a T cell subset sorted from them (not recorded which). These receptor sequences come from a man aged 18 to 29 who had mild COVID-19 (a few samples of this study predate the infection). Cell type and time point are not known.

The chain couples TRBV6-1 to TRBJ2-1, with D hard to call. The CDR3 consists of 15 residues. Germline lookup yields CDR1 MNHNS and CDR2 SASEGT. V shed 3 bases and J shed 0 bases, with 9 bases lying between them. This CDR3 is CASSDVYSSYNEQFF. CDR3 sequence (DNA): TGTGCCAGCAGTGACGTTTATAGCTCCTACAATGAGCAGTTCTTC.

This clonotype showed up just a few times. This chain joins TRBV4-1 and TRBJ1-1; a possible D gene is TRBD1 (6 bases). Germline V CDR1 and CDR2: MGHRA, YSYEKL. V lost 4 bases and J 7 bases, leaving 13 bases between the germline ends. This CDR3 has 13 amino acids. In DNA, the CDR3 is TGCGCCAGCAGCCGAGACAAAGGGGGTGAAGCTTTCTTT. This translates into CASSRDKGGEAFF.

This sequence joins TRBV4-2 and TRBJ2-5, with D unclear. Trimming removed 4 bases at V and 0 bases at J, with 12 bases between. The CDR3 is made up of 15 amino acids. Germline lookup yields CDR1 LGHNA and CDR2 YNFKEQ. The CDR3 DNA follows: TGTGCCAGCAGCCTAACGAGGCTAAACCAAGAGACCCAGTACTTC. It encodes CASSLTRLNQETQYF.

This clonotype was detected ten times or more. The chain uses TRBV25-1 and TRBJ2-5; D is undetermined. CDR1 MGHDK and CDR2 SYGVNS come from the germline V gene. V was clipped by 6 bases and J by 4 bases, with 3 bases between them. This CDR3 region has 10 residues. In DNA, the CDR3 is TGTGCCAGCAGGCGAGAGACCCAGTACTTC. This translates into CASRRETQYF.

The chain links TRBV6-1 to TRBJ2-5; D not resolved. The germline gives CDR1 MNHNS, CDR2 SASEGT. This CDR3 is 13 amino acids long. V was clipped by 1 base and J by 7 bases, with 10 bases between them. CDR3 protein: CASSEDFERTQYF. CDR3 coding DNA: TGTGCCAGCAGTGAAGACTTTGAGCGGACCCAGTACTTC.

Many counts were recorded for this clonotype. CDR3 coding DNA: TGTGCCAGCAGTTTGTCGGAGATCGGGGAGCTGTTTTTT. The encoded protein is CASSLSEIGELFF. The chain uses TRBV6-2 or TRBV6-3 and TRBJ2-2; D remains unclear. The germline V gene encodes CDR1 MNHEY and CDR2 SVGEGT. Trimming shortened V by 4 bases and J by 7 bases, and 10 bases separated the two germline ends. The CDR3 runs to 13 residues.

This chain connects TRBV28 to TRBJ2-7, with unresolved D. V lost 5 bases to trimming and J lost 3 bases, with 5 bases between them. CDR1 is MDHEN, CDR2 SYDVKM, per germline. This CDR3 is built from 11 residues. The CDR3 DNA follows: TGTGCCAGCAGTCGCTACTACGAGCAGTACGTC. It codes for CASSRYYEQYV.

The table lists this clonotype with many counts. The V and J genes are TRBV20-1 and TRBJ2-7; D not certain. Trimming stripped 0 bases from V and 3 bases from J, with 12 bases between. This CDR3 contains 14 residues. From germline, CDR1 is DFQATT and CDR2 SNEGSKA (reference sequence). The CDR3 DNA is TGCAGTGCTAGAGATCTTCGGGCCCTCTACGAGCAGTACTTC. Protein sequence: CSARDLRALYEQYF.

This clonotype has just a few counts. Without the conserved terminal phenylalanine or tryptophan, this CDR3 likely stems from a read error. The limits of the CDR3 on the DNA are not certain, so only TCRdb's listed CDR3 is given. The CDR3: CASSLSAPPEIV. The chain combines TRBV12-3 or TRBV12-4 with TRBJ1-1; the table names TRBD1, a call not compared with the DNA. From its first to its last residue, the CDR3 has 12 amino acids.

This clonotype occurred a few times. The chain carries TRBV7-9 and TRBJ2-4; D remains unclear. The CDR3 is 13 residues long. Germline V gene sequence: CDR1 SEHNR, CDR2 FQNEAQ (reference sequence). Trimming stripped 3 bases from V and 3 bases from J, with 6 bases between. As DNA, the CDR3 is TGTGCCAGCAGCTTCGAAGGCAAAAACATTCAGTACTTC. As protein: CASSFEGKNIQYF.

V is TRBV18 and J is TRBJ2-3; no firm D call. Between the trimmed V and J ends, which lost 1 base and 3 bases, there was a span of 5 bases. This CDR3 contains 13 residues. CDR1 and CDR2 from the germline V gene are KGHSH and LQKENI. For the CDR3, the DNA is TGTGCCAGCTCACCACAGGAGACAGATACGCAGTATTTT. Encoded protein: CASSPQETDTQYF.

This chain links TRBV19 with TRBJ1-2, with D hard to call. The CDR3 has 10 amino acids. V gave up 7 bases and J gave up 4 bases, with 4 bases separating them. Germline CDR1 reads LNHDA; CDR2 reads SQIVND (reference sequence). CDR3 region: CASKGYGYTF. CDR3 DNA: TGTGCCAGTAAGGGCTATGGCTACACCTTC.

The chain links TRBV7-3 to TRBJ2-5; TRBD1 matches 7 bases. CDR1 is SGHTA, CDR2 FQGTGA, per germline. CDR3 length: 15 residues. Trimming at V came to 5 bases and at J to 2 bases, leaving 8 bases not matched to a gene. The CDR3: CASSPYRGPQETQYF. The CDR3 region has the DNA TGTGCCAGCAGCCCGTACAGGGGACCTCAAGAGACCCAGTACTTC. Together with reference TRBV7-3 and TRBJ2-5, the CDR3 gives the full variable domain: GAGVSQTPSNKVTEKGKYVELRCDPISGHTALYWYRQSLGQGPEFLIYFQGTGAADDSGLPNDRFFAVRPEGSVSTLKIQRTERGDSAVYLCASSPYRGPQETQYFGPGTRLLVL.

The chain employs TRBV25-1 and TRBJ1-2; D unresolved. V was trimmed by 1 base and J by 5 bases, leaving 14 bases between them. The CDR3 length is 15 residues. Germline V lookup: CDR1 MGHDK, CDR2 SYGVNS. The CDR3 DNA follows: TGTGCCAGCAGTGAATGGGGAGACACCAAATATGGCTACACCTTC. This encodes CASSEWGDTKYGYTF.

This clonotype has a handful of counts. The chain joins TRBV4-1 to TRBJ2-2; TRBD1 aligns across 8 bases. The CDR3 has 15 amino acids. The junction had 5 bases not matched to a gene; V was cut back by 2 bases and J by 6 bases. The V gene's germline CDR1 is MGHRA and CDR2 YSYEKL. The CDR3 DNA reads as TGCGCCAGCAGCCAAACGGACAGGGACGCCGGGGAGCTGTTTTTT. This encodes CASSQTDRDAGELFF.

The chain employs TRBV5-1 and TRBJ2-1; TRBD2 matches 12 bases. Trimming cost V 4 bases and J 9 bases; bases outside gene matches: 11. CDR1 is SGHRS, CDR2 YFSETQ, per germline. CDR3 length: 16 amino acids. The CDR3 nucleotides read TGCGCCAGCAGCATAACTAGCGGGGGGCCCTCTCTTGAGCAGTTCTTC. Translating gives CASSITSGGPSLEQFF. Based on the CDR3 plus reference TRBV5-1 and TRBJ2-1, the full variable domain is KAGVTQTPRYLIKTRGQQVTLSCSPISGHRSVSWYQQTPGQGLQFLFEYFSETQRNKGNFPGRFSGRQFSNSRSEMNVSTLELGDSALYLCASSITSGGPSLEQFFGPGTRLTVL.

The rearrangement joins TRBV4-1 to TRBJ1-5; D not resolved. Germline CDR1 is MGHRA and CDR2 is YSYEKL. Deletions cut 3 bases from V and 3 bases from J, with 15 bases between. The CDR3 runs to 16 residues. CDR3 DNA sequence: TGCGCCAGCAGCCAGGTACTTTTTAGGGCCAATCAGCCCCAGCATTTT. Protein: CASSQVLFRANQPQHF.

This rearrangement joins TRBV27 to TRBJ1-4, with unresolved D. CDR3 length equals 15 residues. Germline CDR1 reads MNHEY; CDR2 reads SMNVEV (reference sequence). V gave up 6 bases and J gave up 2 bases, with 13 bases separating them. The CDR3 nucleotides read TGTGCCAGCAGAACGATTGGTGGGACTAATGAAAAACTGTTTTTT. Translation gives CASRTIGGTNEKLFF.

The chain uses TRBV20-1 and TRBJ2-4, with D possibly being TRBD2 (5 bases). The CDR3 totals 13 residues. Germline assignment: CDR1 DFQATT and CDR2 SNEGSKA (reference sequence). The CDR3 DNA follows: TGCAGCTGCGGGCCGCCCGCCAAAAACATTCAGTACTTC. Translation gives CSCGPPAKNIQYF.

This clonotype has only a few counts. The chain is built from TRBV3-1 and TRBJ1-6; TRBD1 aligns across 12 bases. Germline assignment: CDR1 LGHDT and CDR2 YNNKEL (reference sequence). V shed 4 bases and J 9 bases; nucleotides not matched to a gene: 4. The CDR3 is 15 residues long. CDR3 DNA sequence: TGTGCCAGCAGCCCTGGGACAGGGGGCAGTTCACCCCTCCACTTT. Its translation: CASSPGTGGSSPLHF.